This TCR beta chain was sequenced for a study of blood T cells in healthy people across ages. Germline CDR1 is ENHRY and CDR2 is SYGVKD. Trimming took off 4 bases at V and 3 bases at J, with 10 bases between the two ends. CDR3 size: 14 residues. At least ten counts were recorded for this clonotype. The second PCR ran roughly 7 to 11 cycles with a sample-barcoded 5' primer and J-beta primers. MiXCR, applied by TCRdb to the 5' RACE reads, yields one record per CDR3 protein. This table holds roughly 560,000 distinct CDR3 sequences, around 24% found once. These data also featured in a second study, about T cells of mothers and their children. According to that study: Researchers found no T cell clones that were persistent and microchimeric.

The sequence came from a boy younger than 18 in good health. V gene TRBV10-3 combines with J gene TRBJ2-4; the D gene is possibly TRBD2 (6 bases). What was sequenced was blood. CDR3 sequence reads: CAISVGGGKNIQYF. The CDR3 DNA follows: TGTGCCATCAGTGTGGGGGGTGGCAAAAACATTCAGTACTTC.